The clone carrying this T cell receptor delta chain was counted a few times. A much larger clone is a single base away; this may be a read error. TCRdb re-identified clones in the reads via CATT. The sample carries approximately 5,600 delta-chain clones, about 4.8% recorded once. The CDR3 spans 15 residues. Germline CDR1 reads GEAIGNYY; CDR2 reads EKD. The data originate from a study of gamma-delta chains in newborns, infants, children. Sequenced sample: blood. The TCR originated in a child who was a newborn, infant or young child, either healthy, febrile or measles-vaccinated (not recorded which). This chain uses TRDV2 with TRDJ1, with 9 bases that match TRDD3. The DNA of the CDR3 is TGTGCCCGTGACAAACTGGGGGACCACACCGATAAACTCATCTTT. Protein sequence: CARDKLGDHTDKLIF.